This T cell receptor (beta chain) derives from a study of CD8 T cells in ankylosing spondylitis. The study, taken as a whole, reports: What appeared characteristic of ankylosing spondylitis blood was a TCR beta motif of fewer than ten highly homologous variants. Clones tied to disease were said to be significantly enriched in matched ankylosing spondylitis synovial fluid. Peripheral blood samples showed relatively rare disease-linked clones, and these clones were CD8+.

V was shortened by 11 bases and J by 7 bases, with 21 bases between the two germline ends. The CDR3 is made up of 15 amino acids. The germline V gene encodes CDR1 PRHDT and CDR2 FYEKMQ (reference sequence). This clonotype was detected ten times or more. Its matching antigen is unknown. Library preparation for TCR beta used quantitative 5'-RACE with molecular barcodes. TCRdb reprocessed the 5' RACE reads with MiXCR, giving one entry per CDR3 protein. Among 85,000 to 100,000 distinct CDR3 sequences, about 9% were seen once, and the ten largest hold about 4.6%. Specimen: blood, either unsorted or a sorted T cell fraction (not recorded which). The gene calls are TRBV13 and TRBJ1-6; D possibly corresponds to TRBD1 (6 bases). This TCR derives from a male donor with ankylosing spondylitis or in good health (not recorded which). The chain's CDR3 is CARGGTGAINSPLHF. The CDR3, as DNA: TGTGCCCGAGGGGGAACAGGCGCGATCAATTCACCCCTCCACTTT.